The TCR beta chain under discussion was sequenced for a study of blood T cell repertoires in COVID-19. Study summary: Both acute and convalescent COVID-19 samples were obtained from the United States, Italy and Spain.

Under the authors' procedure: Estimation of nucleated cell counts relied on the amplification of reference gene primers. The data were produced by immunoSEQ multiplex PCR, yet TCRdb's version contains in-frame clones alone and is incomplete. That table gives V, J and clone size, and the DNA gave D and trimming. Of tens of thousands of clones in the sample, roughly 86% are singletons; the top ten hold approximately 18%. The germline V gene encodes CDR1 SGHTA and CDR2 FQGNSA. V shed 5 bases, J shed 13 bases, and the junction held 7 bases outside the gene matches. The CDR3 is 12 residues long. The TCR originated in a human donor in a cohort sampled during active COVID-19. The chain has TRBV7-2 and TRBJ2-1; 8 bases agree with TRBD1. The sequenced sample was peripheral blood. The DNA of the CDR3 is TGTGCCAGCAGCCTGGACAGGGTATTCCAGTTCTTC. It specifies CASSLDRVFQFF.